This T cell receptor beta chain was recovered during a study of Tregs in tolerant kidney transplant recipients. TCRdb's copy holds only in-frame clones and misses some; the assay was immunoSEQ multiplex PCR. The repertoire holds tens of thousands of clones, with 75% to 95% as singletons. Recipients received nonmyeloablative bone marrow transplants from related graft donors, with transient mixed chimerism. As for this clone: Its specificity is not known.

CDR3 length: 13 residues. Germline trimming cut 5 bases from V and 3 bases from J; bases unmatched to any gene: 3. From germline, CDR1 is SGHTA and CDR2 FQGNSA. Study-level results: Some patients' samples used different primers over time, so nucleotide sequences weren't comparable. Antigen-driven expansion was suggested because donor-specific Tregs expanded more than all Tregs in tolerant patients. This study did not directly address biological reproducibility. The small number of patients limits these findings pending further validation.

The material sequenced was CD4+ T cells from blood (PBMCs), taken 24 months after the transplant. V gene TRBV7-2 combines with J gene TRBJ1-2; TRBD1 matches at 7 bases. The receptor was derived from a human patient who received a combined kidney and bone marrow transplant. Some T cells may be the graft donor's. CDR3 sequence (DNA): TGTGCCAGCAGCACAGGGGTTTACTATGGCTACACCTTC. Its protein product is CASSTGVYYGYTF.